This T cell receptor (beta chain) derives from a study of monozygotic twins with inflammatory bowel disease. The germline V gene encodes CDR1 MNHEY and CDR2 SVGEGT. CDR3 length: 14 residues. Each sample had eight separate cDNA synthesis reactions. Amplification used two nested PCRs: about 17 cycles, then around 9 cycles, on TCRalpha/TCRbeta cDNA. TCRdb reprocessed the 5' RACE reads and stores each CDR3 protein as one record, lacking DNA. This sample's table reports hundreds of thousands of distinct CDR3 sequences. The specimen was blood. The TCR comes from a human donor with ulcerative colitis or Crohn's disease, or a healthy co-twin of an affected twin (not recorded which). The J gene is TRBJ2-5, the V gene TRBV6-2 or TRBV6-3. This CDR3 reads CASSYSPVQETQYF.